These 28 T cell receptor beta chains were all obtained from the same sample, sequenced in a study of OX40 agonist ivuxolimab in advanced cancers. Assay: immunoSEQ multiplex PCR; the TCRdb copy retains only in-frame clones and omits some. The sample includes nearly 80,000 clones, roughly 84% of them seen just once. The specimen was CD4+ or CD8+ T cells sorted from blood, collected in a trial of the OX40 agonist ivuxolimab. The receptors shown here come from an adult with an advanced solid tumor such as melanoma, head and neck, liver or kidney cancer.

Here the CDR3 DNA reads TGTGCCAGCAGCTTAGAGGCGGACTCCTACGAGCAGTACTTC. Protein: CASSLEADSYEQYF. The J gene is TRBJ2-7, the V gene TRBV7-2; the D is unclear. The CDR3 has 14 residues. In germline, CDR1 is SGHTA, CDR2 FQGNSA. V shed 1 base and J shed 0 bases, with 7 bases lying between them.

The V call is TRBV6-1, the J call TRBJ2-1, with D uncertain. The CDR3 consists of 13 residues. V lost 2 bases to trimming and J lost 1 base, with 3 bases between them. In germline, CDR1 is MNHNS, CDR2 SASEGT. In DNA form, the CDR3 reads TGTGCCAGCAGTGAACTGTCCTACAATGAGCAGTTCTTC. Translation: CASSELSYNEQFF.

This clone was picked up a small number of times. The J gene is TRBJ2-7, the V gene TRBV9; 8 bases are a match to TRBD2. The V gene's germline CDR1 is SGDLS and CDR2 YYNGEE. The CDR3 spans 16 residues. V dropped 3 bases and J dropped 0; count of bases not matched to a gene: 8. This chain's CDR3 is CASSEGSGVSSYEQYF. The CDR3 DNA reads TGTGCCAGCAGCGAGGGTAGCGGGGTAAGCTCCTACGAGCAGTACTTC.

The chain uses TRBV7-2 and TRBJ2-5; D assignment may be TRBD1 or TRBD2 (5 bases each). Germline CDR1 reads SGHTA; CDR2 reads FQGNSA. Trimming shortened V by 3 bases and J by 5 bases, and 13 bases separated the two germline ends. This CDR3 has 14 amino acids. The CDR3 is CASSLGDPGETQYF. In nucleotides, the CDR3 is TGTGCCAGCAGCTTGGGGGACCCGGGGGAGACCCAGTACTTC.

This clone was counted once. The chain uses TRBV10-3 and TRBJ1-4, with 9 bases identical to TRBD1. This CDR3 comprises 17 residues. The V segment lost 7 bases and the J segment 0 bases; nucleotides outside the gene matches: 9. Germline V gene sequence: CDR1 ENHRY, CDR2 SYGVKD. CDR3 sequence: CAIKPGQGLATNEKLFF. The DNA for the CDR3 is TGTGCCATCAAGCCGGGACAGGGCCTTGCAACTAATGAAAAACTGTTTTTT.

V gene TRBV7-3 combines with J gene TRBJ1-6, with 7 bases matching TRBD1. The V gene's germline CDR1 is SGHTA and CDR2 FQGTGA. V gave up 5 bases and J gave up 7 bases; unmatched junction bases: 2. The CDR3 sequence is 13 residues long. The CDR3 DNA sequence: TGTGCCAGCAGCCAGGACAGGAATTCACCCCTCCACTTT. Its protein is CASSQDRNSPLHF.

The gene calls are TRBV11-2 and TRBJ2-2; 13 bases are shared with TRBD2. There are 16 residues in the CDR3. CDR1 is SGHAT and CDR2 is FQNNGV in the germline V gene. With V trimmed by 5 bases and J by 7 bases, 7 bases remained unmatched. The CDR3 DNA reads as TGTGCCAGCAGCCCGGGGACTAGCGGGATGTTCGGGGAGCTGTTTTTT. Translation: CASSPGTSGMFGELFF.

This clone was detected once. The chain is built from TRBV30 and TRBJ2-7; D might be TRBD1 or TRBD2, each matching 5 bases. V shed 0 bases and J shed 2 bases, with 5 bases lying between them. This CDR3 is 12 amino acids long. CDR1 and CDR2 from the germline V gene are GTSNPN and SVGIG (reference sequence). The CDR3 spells CAWSVGPYEQYF. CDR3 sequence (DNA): TGTGCCTGGAGTGTGGGACCCTACGAGCAGTACTTC.

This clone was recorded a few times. The chain's CDR3 is CASVPYLTGGTEAFF. The CDR3 nucleotides are TGTGCCAGCGTACCCTATCTGACAGGGGGCACTGAAGCTTTCTTT. The chain couples TRBV6-5 to TRBJ1-1; 9 bases match TRBD1. Germline V CDR1 and CDR2: MNHEY, SVGAGI. This CDR3 is built from 15 residues. With V trimmed by 8 bases and J by 4 bases, 11 bases remained unmatched.

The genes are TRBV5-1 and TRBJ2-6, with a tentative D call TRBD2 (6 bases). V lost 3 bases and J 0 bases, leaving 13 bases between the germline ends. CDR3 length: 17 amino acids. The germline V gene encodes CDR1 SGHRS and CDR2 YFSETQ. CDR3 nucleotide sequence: TGCGCCAGCAGCTGGGTGGGACTTCGCTCTGGGGCCAACGTCCTGACTTTC. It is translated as CASSWVGLRSGANVLTF.

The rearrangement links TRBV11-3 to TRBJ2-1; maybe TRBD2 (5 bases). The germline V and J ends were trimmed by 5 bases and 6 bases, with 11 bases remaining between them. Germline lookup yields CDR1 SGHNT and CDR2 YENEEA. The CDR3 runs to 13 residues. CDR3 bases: TGTGCCAGCAGCGACCGAGGGCGCAATGAGCAGTTCTTC. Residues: CASSDRGRNEQFF.

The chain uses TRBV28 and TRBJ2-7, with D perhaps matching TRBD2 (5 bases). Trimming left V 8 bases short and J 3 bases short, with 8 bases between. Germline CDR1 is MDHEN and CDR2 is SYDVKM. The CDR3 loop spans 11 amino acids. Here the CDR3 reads CASVEGYEQYF. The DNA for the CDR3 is TGTGCCAGCGTAGAGGGCTACGAGCAGTACTTC.

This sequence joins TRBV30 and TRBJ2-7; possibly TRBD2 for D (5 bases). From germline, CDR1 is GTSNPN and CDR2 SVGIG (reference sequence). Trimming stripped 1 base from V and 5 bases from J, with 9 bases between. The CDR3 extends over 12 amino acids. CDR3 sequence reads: CAWSDPGNEQYF. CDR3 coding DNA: TGTGCCTGGAGTGATCCGGGAAACGAGCAGTACTTC.

The CDR3, as DNA: TGTGCCAGTAGTATATCGGGGGGATGGGTCACTGAAGCTTTCTTT. This gives the protein CASSISGGWVTEAFF. The rearrangement joins TRBV19 to TRBJ1-1; TRBD1 is a possible D gene (5 bases). From germline, CDR1 is LNHDA and CDR2 SQIVND (reference sequence). The germline V and J ends were trimmed by 2 bases and 4 bases, with 14 bases remaining between them. The CDR3 consists of 15 residues. Full variable domain (missing parts from reference TRBV19 and TRBJ1-1): DGGITQSPKYLFRKEGQNVTLSCEQNLNHDAMYWYRQDPGQGLRLIYYSQIVNDFQKGDIAEGYSVSREKKESFPLTVTSAQKNPTAFYLCASSISGGWVTEAFFGQGTRLTVV.

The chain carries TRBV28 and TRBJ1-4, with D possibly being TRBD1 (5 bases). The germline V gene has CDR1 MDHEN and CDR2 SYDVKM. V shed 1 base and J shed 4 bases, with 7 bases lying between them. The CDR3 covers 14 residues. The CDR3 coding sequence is TGTGCCAGCAGTTTATCCAGGGATAATGAAAAACTGTTTTTT. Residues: CASSLSRDNEKLFF.

CDR3 in DNA: TGTGCCAGCAGCCAGCAGACTAGCGGGAGCCACGAGCAGTACTTC. This translates into CASSQQTSGSHEQYF. The rearrangement joins TRBV4-2 to TRBJ2-7, with 12 bases identical to TRBD2. V dropped 3 bases and J dropped 5; count of bases not matched to a gene: 5. Per the germline V gene, CDR1 is LGHNA and CDR2 is YNFKEQ. This CDR3 comprises 15 residues.

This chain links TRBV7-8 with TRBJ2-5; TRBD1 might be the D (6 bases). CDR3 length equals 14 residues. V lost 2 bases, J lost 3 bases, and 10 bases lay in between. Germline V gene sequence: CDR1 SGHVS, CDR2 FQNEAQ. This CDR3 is CASSLPYREETQYF. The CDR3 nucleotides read TGTGCCAGCAGCTTACCGTACAGGGAAGAGACCCAGTACTTC.

CDR3 DNA sequence: TGTGCCAGCAGACAGGGGATATCTGGAAACACCATATATTTT. Protein: CASRQGISGNTIYF. The chain carries TRBV6-6 and TRBJ1-3, with TRBD1 matching 7 bases. V shed 6 bases, J shed 1 base, and the junction held 3 bases outside the gene matches. The CDR3 is 14 residues long. Per germline, CDR1 MNHNY and CDR2 SVGAGI (reference sequence).

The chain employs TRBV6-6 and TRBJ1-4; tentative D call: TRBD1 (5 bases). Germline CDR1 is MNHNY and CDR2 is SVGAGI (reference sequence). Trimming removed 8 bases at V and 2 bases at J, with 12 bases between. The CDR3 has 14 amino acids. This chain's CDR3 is CASSRGGTNEKLFF. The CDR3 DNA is TGTGCCAGCTCAAGGGGTGGGACTAATGAAAAACTGTTTTTT.

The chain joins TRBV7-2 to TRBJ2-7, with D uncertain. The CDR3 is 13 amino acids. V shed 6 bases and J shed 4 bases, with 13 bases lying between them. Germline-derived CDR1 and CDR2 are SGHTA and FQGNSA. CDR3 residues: CASRPPVGYEQYF. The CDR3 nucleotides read TGTGCCAGCAGACCTCCAGTTGGTTACGAGCAGTACTTC.

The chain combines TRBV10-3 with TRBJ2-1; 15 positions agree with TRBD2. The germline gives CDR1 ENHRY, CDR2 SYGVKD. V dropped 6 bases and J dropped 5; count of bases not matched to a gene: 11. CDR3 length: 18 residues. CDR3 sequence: CAISGLAGGPWSDNEQFF. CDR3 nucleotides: TGTGCCATCAGCGGACTAGCGGGAGGGCCTTGGTCCGACAATGAGCAGTTCTTC.

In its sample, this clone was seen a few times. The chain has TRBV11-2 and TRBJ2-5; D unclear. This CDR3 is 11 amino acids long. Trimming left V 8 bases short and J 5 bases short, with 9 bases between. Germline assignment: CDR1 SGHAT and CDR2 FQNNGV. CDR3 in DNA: TGTGCCAGCGCGATGGGGGAGACCCAGTACTTC. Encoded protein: CASAMGETQYF.

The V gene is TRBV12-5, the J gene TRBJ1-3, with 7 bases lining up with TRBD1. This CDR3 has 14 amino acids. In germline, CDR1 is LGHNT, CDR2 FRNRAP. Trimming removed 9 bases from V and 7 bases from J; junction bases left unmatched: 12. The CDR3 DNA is TGTGCTAGAACAGGGGTTTTCCTCGGGAACACCATATATTTT. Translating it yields CARTGVFLGNTIYF.

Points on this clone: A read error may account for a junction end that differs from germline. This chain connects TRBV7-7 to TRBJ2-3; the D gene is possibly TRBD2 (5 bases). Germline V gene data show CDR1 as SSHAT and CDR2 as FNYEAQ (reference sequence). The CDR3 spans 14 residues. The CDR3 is CASSLRGFTDTQYF. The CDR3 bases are TGTGCTAGCAGCTTACGCGGGTTCACAGATACGCAGTATTTT.

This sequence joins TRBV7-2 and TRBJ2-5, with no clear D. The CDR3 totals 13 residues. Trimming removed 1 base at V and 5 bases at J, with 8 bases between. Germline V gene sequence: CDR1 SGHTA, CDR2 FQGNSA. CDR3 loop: CASSLEPGETQYF. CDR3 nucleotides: TGTGCCAGCAGCTTAGAACCCGGGGAGACCCAGTACTTC.

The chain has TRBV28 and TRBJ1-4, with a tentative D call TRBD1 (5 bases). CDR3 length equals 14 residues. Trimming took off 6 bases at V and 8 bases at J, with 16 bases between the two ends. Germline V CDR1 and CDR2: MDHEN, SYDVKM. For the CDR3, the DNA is TGTGCCAGCAGAGAAGCCGATGGGGGGGAAAAACTGTTTTTT. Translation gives CASREADGGEKLFF. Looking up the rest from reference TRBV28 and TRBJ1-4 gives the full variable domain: DVKVTQSSRYLVKRTGEKVFLECVQDMDHENMFWYRQDPGLGLRLIYFSYDVKMKEKGDIPEGYSVSREKKERFSLILESASTNQTSMYLCASREADGGEKLFFGSGTQLSVL.

CDR3 sequence reads: CASSGGASGQNELNYGYTF. The CDR3 nucleotides read TGTGCCAGCAGTGGTGGTGCCTCGGGACAAAACGAACTAAACTATGGCTACACCTTC. This chain uses TRBV6-4 with TRBJ1-2; D may be TRBD1 (6 bases). V dropped 4 bases and J dropped 2 bases, with 26 bases sitting between them. The CDR3 is made up of 19 amino acids. CDR1 is MRHNA and CDR2 is SNTAGT in the germline V gene.

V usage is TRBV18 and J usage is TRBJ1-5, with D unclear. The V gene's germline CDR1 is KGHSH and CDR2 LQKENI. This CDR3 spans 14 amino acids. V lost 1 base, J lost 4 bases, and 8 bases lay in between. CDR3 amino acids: CASSPLSGNQPQHF. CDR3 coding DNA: TGTGCCAGCTCACCACTTTCCGGGAATCAGCCCCAGCATTTT.